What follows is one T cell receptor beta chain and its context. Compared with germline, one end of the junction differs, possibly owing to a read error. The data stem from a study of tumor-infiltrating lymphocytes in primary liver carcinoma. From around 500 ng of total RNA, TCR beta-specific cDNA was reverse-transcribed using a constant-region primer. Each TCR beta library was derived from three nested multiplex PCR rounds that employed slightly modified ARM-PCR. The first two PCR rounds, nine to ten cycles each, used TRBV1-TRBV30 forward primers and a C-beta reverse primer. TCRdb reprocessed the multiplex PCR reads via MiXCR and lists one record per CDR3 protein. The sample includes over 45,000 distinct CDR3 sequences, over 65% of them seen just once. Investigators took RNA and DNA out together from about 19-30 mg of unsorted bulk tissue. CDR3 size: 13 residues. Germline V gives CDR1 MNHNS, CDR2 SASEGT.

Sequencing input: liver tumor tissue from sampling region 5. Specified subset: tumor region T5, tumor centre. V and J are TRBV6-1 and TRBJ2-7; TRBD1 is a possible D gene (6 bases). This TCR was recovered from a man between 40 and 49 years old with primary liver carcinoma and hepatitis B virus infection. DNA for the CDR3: TGTGCCATCAGTGCTGAGAGACAGGCCGAGCAATACTTC. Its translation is CAISAERQAEQYF.